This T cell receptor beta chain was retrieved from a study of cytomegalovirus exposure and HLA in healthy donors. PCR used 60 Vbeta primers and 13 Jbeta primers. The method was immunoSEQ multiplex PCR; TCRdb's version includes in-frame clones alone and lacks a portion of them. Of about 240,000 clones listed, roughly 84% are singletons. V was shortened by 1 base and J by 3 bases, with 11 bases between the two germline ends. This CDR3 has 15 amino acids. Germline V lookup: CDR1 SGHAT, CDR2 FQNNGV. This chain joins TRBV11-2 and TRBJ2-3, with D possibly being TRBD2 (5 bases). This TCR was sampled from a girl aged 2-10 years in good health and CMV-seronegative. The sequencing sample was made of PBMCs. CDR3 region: CASSLVPLETDTQYF. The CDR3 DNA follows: TGTGCCAGCAGCTTAGTCCCACTAGAAACAGATACGCAGTATTTT.